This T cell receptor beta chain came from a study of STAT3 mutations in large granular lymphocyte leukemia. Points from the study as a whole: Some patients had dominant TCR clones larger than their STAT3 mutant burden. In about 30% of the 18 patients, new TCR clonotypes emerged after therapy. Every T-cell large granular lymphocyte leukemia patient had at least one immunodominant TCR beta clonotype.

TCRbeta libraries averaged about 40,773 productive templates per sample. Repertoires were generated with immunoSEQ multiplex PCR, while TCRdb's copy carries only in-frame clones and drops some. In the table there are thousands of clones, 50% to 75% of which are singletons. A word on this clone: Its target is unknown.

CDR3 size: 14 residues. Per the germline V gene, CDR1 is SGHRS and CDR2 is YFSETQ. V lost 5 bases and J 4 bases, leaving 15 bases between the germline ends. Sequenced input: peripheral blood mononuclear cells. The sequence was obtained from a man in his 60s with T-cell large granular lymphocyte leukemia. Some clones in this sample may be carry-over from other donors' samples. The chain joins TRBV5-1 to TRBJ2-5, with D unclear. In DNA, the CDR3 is TGCGCCAGCAGTAAAGACCCTCCGGTAGAGACCCAGTACTTC. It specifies CASSKDPPVETQYF.